This T cell receptor beta chain was obtained from a study of blood T cell repertoires in COVID-19. Study context: Researchers got acute and convalescent COVID-19 samples from the United States, Italy and Spain. Sources were T cells, B-cell-depleted T cells, or PBMCs; the material itself was cDNA or gDNA.

Per the original methods: Reference gene primers were amplified, and this amplification served to estimate nucleated cell counts. The method was immunoSEQ multiplex PCR; TCRdb's version includes in-frame clones alone and lacks a portion of them. V, J and clone size derive from that table, while D and trimming were established from the DNA sequence. Among fewer than 250,000 clones listed, nearly 95% were seen once. This CDR3 is built from 13 residues. V lost 2 bases and J lost 1; bases outside the gene matches: 0. The germline CDR1 and CDR2 sequences are SQVTM and ANQGSEA. Seattle patients were enrolled while actively infected and followed longitudinally.

Sequenced sample: peripheral blood. The rearrangement uses TRBV29-1 and TRBJ2-3; 7 bases align to TRBD2. The TCR comes from a man aged 25 to 40 with COVID-19, enrolled during active disease. The CDR3 spells CSVERGGTDTQYF. For the CDR3, the DNA is TGCAGCGTTGAACGGGGGGGCACAGATACGCAGTATTTT.